This TCR beta chain was profiled in a study of CD8 T cells in ankylosing spondylitis. Study-level results: Matched ankylosing spondylitis synovial fluid reportedly contained a significantly enriched population of disease-linked clones. Relatively scarce in peripheral blood, disease-linked clones were CD8+. Ankylosing spondylitis blood seemed to carry a telltale TCR beta motif made of under 10 highly homologous variants.

It was by quantitative 5'-RACE with molecular barcodes that TCR beta libraries were made. TCRdb processed the 5' RACE reads anew with MiXCR; each CDR3 protein has one entry. The table has 700,000 or so distinct CDR3 sequences, roughly 19% seen once. With respect to this clonotype: What it binds is not known.

Per germline, CDR1 LGHNA and CDR2 YNFKEQ. Trimming pared 3 bases from V and 10 bases from J, leaving 15 bases between. The CDR3 covers 13 residues. The sample consisted of blood, either unsorted or a sorted T cell fraction (not recorded which). The chain couples TRBV4-2 to TRBJ1-2, with D possibly being TRBD1 (5 bases). The sequence was collected from a male donor with ankylosing spondylitis. DNA for the CDR3: TGTGCCAGCAGCCAGGGGGGGGGGTTCGACTACACCTTC. Translation gives CASSQGGGFDYTF.